The next 16 T cell receptor beta chains were all read from a single sample in a study of early T cells in non-severe SARS-CoV-2 infection. From the 5' RACE reads, TCRdb called clonotypes with MiXCR, one entry per CDR3 protein. The repertoire holds 74,000 or so distinct CDR3 sequences, with around a tenth as singletons. The specimen sequenced was whole blood. All receptors come from an adult who was a healthcare worker with PCR-confirmed SARS-CoV-2 infection or an uninfected control (not recorded which).

Ten or more counts support this clonotype. This chain joins TRBV7-6 and TRBJ2-7, with 7 positions matching TRBD1. Trimming removed 5 bases from V and 6 bases from J; junction bases left unmatched: 4. Germline V CDR1 and CDR2: SGHVS, FNYEAQ. The CDR3 runs to 12 residues. CDR3 sequence reads: CASSATGVEQYF. As DNA, the CDR3 is TGTGCCAGCAGCGCCACAGGGGTCGAGCAGTACTTC.

Only a few counts were recorded for this clonotype. The chain employs TRBV27 and TRBJ2-3; D may be TRBD2 (5 bases). The CDR3 has 16 amino acids. The germline V gene has CDR1 MNHEY and CDR2 SMNVEV (reference sequence). The ends were cut back, 5 bases at V and 1 base at J, with 16 bases in the middle. CDR3 nucleotide sequence: TGTGCCAGCAGTCGCATGGGGAGAGGAGGCACAGATACGCAGTATTTT. It encodes CASSRMGRGGTDTQYF.

The table lists this clonotype with many counts. V usage is TRBV14 and J usage is TRBJ2-7, with TRBD1 matching over 9 bases. The V and J ends lost 5 bases and 1 base, in that order; junction bases with no gene match: 6. This CDR3 is built from 15 residues. Germline V lookup: CDR1 SGHDN, CDR2 FVKESK. The CDR3 DNA sequence: TGTGCCAGCAGCAACCCGACAGGGGGGTCCTACGAGCAGTACTTC. It specifies CASSNPTGGSYEQYF.

This clonotype has at least ten counts. CDR3 nucleotide sequence: TGCAGTGCCCCTCCCCCGACTAGCGTCTCCTACAATGAGCAGTTCTTC. It translates to CSAPPPTSVSYNEQFF. The V call is TRBV20-1, the J call TRBJ2-1; 8 nucleotides align to TRBD2. V was pared by 6 bases and J by 0 bases, with 10 bases of the junction left unmatched. The germline V gene encodes CDR1 DFQATT and CDR2 SNEGSKA (reference sequence). The length of the CDR3 is 16 residues.

There are a few counts of this clonotype. The CDR3 loop is CSVPPRTSGRAENEQFF. The CDR3 DNA sequence: TGCAGCGTTCCGCCACGGACTAGCGGGAGAGCGGAGAATGAGCAGTTCTTC. The V gene is TRBV29-1, the J gene TRBJ2-1; 13 nucleotides match TRBD2. Germline values: CDR1 SQVTM, CDR2 ANQGSEA. This CDR3 comprises 17 residues. Losses at the gene ends were 5 bases for V and 7 bases for J; bases not matched to a gene: 14.

This clonotype has at least ten counts. Here the CDR3 DNA reads TGTGCCAGTAGTATGCTAGCGGGGGGGCTTAATGAGCAGTTCTTC. This sequence encodes CASSMLAGGLNEQFF. The chain links TRBV19 to TRBJ2-1; TRBD2 aligns across 12 bases. V was pared by 3 bases and J by 7 bases, with 4 bases of the junction left unmatched. This CDR3 contains 15 residues. Germline CDR1 LNHDA, CDR2 SQIVND (reference sequence). The full variable domain, completed using reference TRBV19 and TRBJ2-1, is DGGITQSPKYLFRKEGQNVTLSCEQNLNHDAMYWYRQDPGQGLRLIYYSQIVNDFQKGDIAEGYSVSREKKESFPLTVTSAQKNPTAFYLCASSMLAGGLNEQFFGPGTRLTVL.

This clonotype was observed at least ten times. This chain links TRBV6-1 with TRBJ2-3; D might be TRBD1 (5 bases). V dropped 2 bases and J dropped 4 bases, with 16 bases sitting between them. CDR3 size: 16 residues. Looked up from germline, CDR1 is MNHNS and CDR2 is SASEGT. The CDR3 nucleotides are TGTGCCAGCAGTGAACCCCCAGGGCCGTTCTCAGATACGCAGTATTTT. As protein: CASSEPPGPFSDTQYF.

This clonotype was observed a handful of times. The V call is TRBV20-1, the J call TRBJ2-3; D might be TRBD2 (6 bases). Trimming took 5 bases from V and 10 from J, leaving 19 bases between them. The germline gives CDR1 DFQATT, CDR2 SNEGSKA (reference sequence). The CDR3 runs to 13 residues. CDR3 DNA: TGCAGTGCTCCGCCGGGACTGAGTGAAGCGCAGTATTTT. It codes for CSAPPGLSEAQYF.

This clonotype has ten or more counts. The chain uses TRBV7-8 and TRBJ2-4, with 9 bases aligning to TRBD1. The CDR3 runs to 15 residues. Germline V gene sequence: CDR1 SGHVS, CDR2 FQNEAQ. J was trimmed by 5 bases and V by 1 base; bases with no gene match: 3. CDR3 residues: CASSLVRTGENIQYF. Written as DNA, the CDR3 is TGTGCCAGCAGCTTAGTACGGACAGGGGAAAACATTCAGTACTTC.

This sequence joins TRBV19 and TRBJ2-1; 14 positions agree with TRBD2. The CDR3 covers 15 residues. Germline CDR1 and CDR2: LNHDA and SQIVND (reference sequence). V shed 4 bases and J 9 bases; nucleotides not matched to a gene: 5. DNA of the CDR3: TGTGCCAGTAGTACCGGGACTAGCGGGAGCGGTGAGCAGTTCTTC. Residues: CASSTGTSGSGEQFF.

This clonotype was observed many times. This chain's CDR3 is CSVAVTGSYEQYF. Here the CDR3 DNA reads TGCAGCGTTGCCGTCACAGGGTCCTACGAGCAGTACTTC. The chain links TRBV29-1 to TRBJ2-7, with D perhaps TRBD1 (6 bases). Trimming shortened V by 4 bases and J by 1 base, and 11 bases separated the two germline ends. The CDR3 contains 13 residues. Looked up from germline, CDR1 is SQVTM and CDR2 is ANQGSEA.

This clonotype was seen more than once but under ten times. V gene TRBV11-2 combines with J gene TRBJ2-1; D is perhaps TRBD2 (6 bases). Germline V gene data show CDR1 as SGHAT and CDR2 as FQNNGV. With 3 bases removed from V and 3 bases from J, the gap between germline ends came to 12 bases. The CDR3 spans 15 residues. The CDR3 loop is CASSFLLGGYNEQFF. CDR3 bases: TGTGCCAGCAGCTTCCTTCTGGGGGGCTACAATGAGCAGTTCTTC. The complete variable domain, with remaining parts taken from reference TRBV11-2 and TRBJ2-1, reads EAGVAQSPRYKIIEKRQSVAFWCNPISGHATLYWYQQILGQGPKLLIQFQNNGVVDDSQLPKDRFSAERLKGVDSTLKIQPAKLEDSAVYLCASSFLLGGYNEQFFGPGTRLTVL.

This clonotype has a count of ten or more. The chain combines TRBV7-9 with TRBJ1-1; TRBD1 might be the D (5 bases). CDR1 is SEHNR, CDR2 FQNEAQ, per germline (reference sequence). Trimming took 3 bases from V and 5 from J, leaving 13 bases between them. This CDR3 comprises 14 residues. Here the CDR3 reads CASSFGGSRTEAFF. The CDR3 coding sequence is TGTGCCAGCAGCTTCGGGGGTTCGAGGACTGAAGCTTTCTTT.

The sample holds many counts of this clonotype. This chain joins TRBV21-1 and TRBJ2-1; the table's D call TRBD1 went unverified against the DNA. TRBV21-1 is labeled a pseudogene. This CDR3 has 20 residues. Here the CDR3 DNA reads TGTGCCAGCAGCAAAGGCGAACAGGGGGCGAACGGAACAACCTACAATGAGCAGTTCTTC. This sequence encodes CASSKGEQGANGTTYNEQFF.

The V call is TRBV18, the J call TRBJ2-3, with D possibly TRBD1 on 9 matching bases. This CDR3 comprises 15 residues. V lost 6 bases to trimming and J lost 5 bases, with 18 bases between them. The germline V gene encodes CDR1 KGHSH and CDR2 LQKENI. The CDR3 reads CASSPGQGTRDTQYF. CDR3 DNA: TGTGCCAGCTCGCCCGGACAGGGGACTAGAGATACGCAGTATTTT.

V and J are TRBV20-1 and TRBJ1-6, with D possibly being TRBD1 (5 bases). Looked up from germline, CDR1 is DFQATT and CDR2 is SNEGSKA (reference sequence). The ends were cut back, 5 bases at V and 7 bases at J, with 12 bases in the middle. The CDR3 has 13 amino acids. The CDR3 reads CSAYTGSNSPLHF. The CDR3 DNA follows: TGCAGTGCTTATACAGGATCGAATTCACCCCTCCACTTT.